This T cell receptor beta chain originates from a study of blood T cell repertoires in COVID-19. Study details: The United States, Italy and Spain were the sources of the acute and convalescent COVID-19 samples. T cells, B-cell-depleted T cells, or PBMCs supplied cDNA or gDNA.

Original processing notes: Scientists estimated how many nucleated cells there were by amplifying reference gene primers. Libraries were prepared by immunoSEQ multiplex PCR; TCRdb keeps only in-frame clonotypes and omits some of them. The D gene and trimming were derived from the DNA, and the V and J assignments and clone size from that table. Of about 220,000 clones in the sample, about 80% are singletons; the top ten hold around 2%. With 8 bases removed from V and 3 bases from J, the gap between germline ends came to 13 bases. Germline V gene sequence: CDR1 GTSNPN, CDR2 SVGIG (reference sequence). This CDR3 is built from 12 residues.

This sequence was found in a woman in her sixties or seventies with acute or convalescent COVID-19. Source material: peripheral blood. The chain joins TRBV30 to TRBJ1-1; weak D call: TRBD1 (5 bases). CDR3: CAGGEEDTEAFF. CDR3 nucleotide sequence: TGTGCCGGGGGTGAGGAGGACACTGAAGCTTTCTTT.